Shown below are 23 T cell receptor beta chains from a single sample sequenced in a study of cytomegalovirus exposure and HLA in healthy donors. Primers: 60 Vbeta forward and 13 Jbeta reverse. The assay was immunoSEQ multiplex PCR, and TCRdb's table has in-frame clones only and misses some. The sample includes about 190,000 clones, approximately 87% of them seen just once. Specimen: PBMCs. Receptor source: a man aged 30 to 39 in good health and CMV-seronegative.

This clone showed up just once. The rearrangement links TRBV7-2 to TRBJ1-5, with D perhaps TRBD1 (5 bases). V lost 5 bases, J lost 0 bases, and 11 bases lay in between. Per germline, CDR1 SGHTA and CDR2 FQGNSA. This CDR3 contains 15 residues. This CDR3 is CASSPGLLSNQPQHF. As DNA, the CDR3 is TGTGCCAGCAGCCCGGGACTGCTTAGCAATCAGCCCCAGCATTTT.

As concerns this clone: The junction shows a germline mismatch at one end, possibly a read error. J is TRBJ2-7 and V is TRBV7-9, with 11 bases that match TRBD2. CDR1 and CDR2 from the germline V gene are SEHNR and FQNEAQ (reference sequence). CDR3 length equals 13 residues. In DNA form, the CDR3 reads TGTGCCAGCAGCTTAGGCACTAGCGGGAGATTGAACTTC. This sequence encodes CASSLGTSGRLNF.

This chain links TRBV11-2 with TRBJ2-7, with D possibly TRBD1 on 6 matching bases. Trimming cost V 4 bases and J 0 bases, with 10 bases left between them. The CDR3 loop spans 14 amino acids. CDR1 is SGHAT, CDR2 FQNNGV, per germline. This CDR3 reads CASSSTGISYEQYF. The CDR3 DNA sequence: TGTGCCAGCAGCTCAACAGGGATCTCCTACGAGCAGTACTTC.

The V and J genes are TRBV28 and TRBJ2-7, with a possible D match to TRBD2 (6 bases). The CDR3 has 14 amino acids. Per germline, CDR1 MDHEN and CDR2 SYDVKM. V was pared by 3 bases and J by 2 bases, with 11 bases between. Here the CDR3 reads CASSFGGLTYEQYF. The CDR3 coding sequence is TGTGCCAGCAGTTTTGGGGGACTCACCTACGAGCAGTACTTC.

The chain employs TRBV11-2 and TRBJ2-3; 8 positions match TRBD1. The CDR3 is made up of 17 amino acids. Per the germline V gene, CDR1 is SGHAT and CDR2 is FQNNGV. V was clipped by 5 bases and J by 2 bases; unmatched bases: 12. The DNA for the CDR3 is TGTGCCAGCAGCCAAAGACAGGGGCGGCCCCCCACAGATACGCAGTATTTT. It encodes CASSQRQGRPPTDTQYF.

CDR3 in DNA: TGTGCTAGTGCCCCCGGCGCGGGCCAGCCCCAGCATTTT. The encoded protein is CASAPGAGQPQHF. The V call is TRBV12-5, the J call TRBJ1-5; the D is unclear. Trimming removed 7 bases from V and 7 bases from J, with 14 bases in between. Germline V gene lookup returns CDR1 LGHNT and CDR2 FRNRAP. This CDR3 region has 13 residues. Supplemented by reference TRBV12-5 and TRBJ1-5, the full variable domain reads DARVTQTPRHKVTEMGQEVTMRCQPILGHNTVFWYRQTMMQGLELLAYFRNRAPLDDSGMPKDRFSAEMPDATLATLKIQPSEPRDSAVYFCASAPGAGQPQHFGDGTRLSIL.

The chain couples TRBV5-5 to TRBJ1-5; 8 bases are a match to TRBD1. Germline values: CDR1 SGHKS, CDR2 YYEKEE (reference sequence). The CDR3 is 15 residues long. V lost 4 bases and J lost 6; bases outside the gene matches: 9. CDR3 loop: CASSRAGGSGQPQHF. CDR3 in DNA: TGTGCCAGCAGCCGGGCAGGGGGCTCGGGTCAGCCCCAGCATTTT.

The chain couples TRBV7-9 to TRBJ2-3; maybe TRBD2 (6 bases). Germline V gene lookup returns CDR1 SEHNR and CDR2 FQNEAQ (reference sequence). CDR3 size: 14 residues. V dropped 3 bases and J dropped 5 bases, with 12 bases sitting between them. The CDR3 protein is CASSFGGRQDTQYF. CDR3 sequence (DNA): TGTGCCAGCAGCTTCGGAGGGAGACAAGATACGCAGTATTTT.

The genes are TRBV5-6 and TRBJ1-6; D may be TRBD1 (6 bases). This CDR3 has 13 residues. Germline CDR1 SGHDT, CDR2 YYEEEE. V shed 9 bases and J shed 7 bases, with 14 bases lying between them. CDR3 nucleotides: TGTGCCACTACGGACAGTTTGAATTCACCCCTCCACTTT. Translation: CATTDSLNSPLHF.

The genes are TRBV7-8 and TRBJ2-2; 8 bases line up with TRBD2. V shed 4 bases, J shed 1 base, and the junction held 5 bases outside the gene matches. The CDR3 runs to 16 residues. Germline CDR1 SGHVS, CDR2 FQNEAQ. The CDR3 DNA reads TGTGCCAGCAGCTGGTACGGGAGGGAGAACACCGGGGAGCTGTTTTTT. Protein: CASSWYGRENTGELFF.

This clone was seen more than once but under ten times. The rearrangement uses TRBV11-3 and TRBJ2-5; D might be TRBD2 (6 bases). This CDR3 has 14 residues. Trimming took 3 bases from V and 1 from J, leaving 9 bases between them. Germline V gene sequence: CDR1 SGHNT, CDR2 YENEEA. CDR3 sequence (DNA): TGTGCCAGCAGCTTGAGCGGGTCCCAAGAGACCCAGTACTTC. It is translated as CASSLSGSQETQYF.

The chain joins TRBV5-1 to TRBJ2-1, with 9 bases matching TRBD2. The CDR3 contains 15 residues. Germline lookup yields CDR1 SGHRS and CDR2 YFSETQ. The V and J ends lost 5 bases and 7 bases, in that order; junction bases with no gene match: 10. CDR3 nucleotide sequence: TGCGCCAGCAGGTCCCTAGCGGGGAGGGGTAATGAGCAGTTCTTC. It translates to CASRSLAGRGNEQFF.

V usage is TRBV6-6 and J usage is TRBJ2-2; tentatively, D is TRBD1 (6 bases). The V end lost 7 bases, the J end lost 2 bases, and 14 bases lay between the germline ends. Per germline, CDR1 MNHNY and CDR2 SVGAGI (reference sequence). CDR3 length: 15 residues. The CDR3 loop reads CASNFRDTNTGELFF. CDR3 coding DNA: TGTGCCAGCAACTTTCGGGACACTAACACCGGGGAGCTGTTTTTT.

This chain uses TRBV7-2 with TRBJ2-2, with a weak D call TRBD1 (5 bases). This CDR3 region has 14 residues. Germline V gene sequence: CDR1 SGHTA, CDR2 FQGNSA. Trimming took 5 bases from V and 5 from J, leaving 12 bases between them. In nucleotides, the CDR3 is TGTGCCAGCAGCCTCAGGGTATCGACCGGGGAGCTGTTTTTT. Its protein product is CASSLRVSTGELFF.

Written as DNA, the CDR3 is TGTGCCAGCAGCCAGGACACCCATCCCTATGGCTACACCTTC. Protein sequence: CASSQDTHPYGYTF. The chain recombines TRBV5-4 with TRBJ1-2, with D maybe TRBD1 (5 bases). V was cut by 4 bases and J by 4 bases, with 14 bases left in between. The length of the CDR3 is 14 residues. From germline, CDR1 is SGHNT and CDR2 YYREEE (reference sequence). The full variable domain, in which reference TRBV5-4 and TRBJ1-2 provide the parts outside the CDR3, is ETGVTQSPTHLIKTRGQQVTLRCSSQSGHNTVSWYQQALGQGPQFIFQYYREEENGRGNFPPRFSGLQFPNYSSELNVNALELDDSALYLCASSQDTHPYGYTFGSGTRLTVV.

The rearrangement links TRBV27 to TRBJ2-3; D not certain. The CDR3 has 13 amino acids. The V gene lost 2 bases and the J gene lost 6 bases, with 9 bases spanning the gap. In germline, CDR1 is MNHEY, CDR2 SMNVEV (reference sequence). CDR3 nucleotide sequence: TGTGCCAGCAGTTTAGCCTACGCGGATACGCAGTATTTT. The encoded protein is CASSLAYADTQYF.

The V call is TRBV5-1, the J call TRBJ2-1, with 7 bases that match TRBD2. Germline V CDR1 and CDR2: SGHRS, YFSETQ. The CDR3 has 16 residues. Trimming took 4 bases from V and 1 from J; bases not matched to a gene: 8. Written as DNA, the CDR3 is TGCGCCAGCAGCCCCCGATTAGCGGGTTCCTACAATGAGCAGTTCTTC. Translating gives CASSPRLAGSYNEQFF.

This clone was seen just once. The chain is built from TRBV11-2 and TRBJ2-7; TRBD1 aligns across 9 bases. From germline, CDR1 is SGHAT and CDR2 FQNNGV. The J segment lost 0 bases and the V segment lost 3 bases, leaving 6 bases of the junction unmatched. There are 16 residues in the CDR3. The CDR3 sequence: CASSFSDRGPSYEQYF. The CDR3 nucleotides read TGTGCCAGCAGCTTCTCGGACAGGGGACCCTCCTACGAGCAGTACTTC.

The J gene is TRBJ2-1, the V gene TRBV19, with D maybe TRBD1 (8 bases). Germline assignment: CDR1 LNHDA and CDR2 SQIVND (reference sequence). This CDR3 is built from 14 residues. Trimming took off 8 bases at V and 5 bases at J, with 16 bases between the two ends. CDR3 nucleotides: TGTGCCAGTTCTAGCGGACAGGGAAACAATGAGCAGTTCTTC. Encoded protein: CASSSGQGNNEQFF.

The rearrangement uses TRBV6-6 and TRBJ2-1; 7 nucleotides align to TRBD2. This CDR3 comprises 16 residues. V dropped 6 bases and J dropped 3; count of bases not matched to a gene: 11. The germline V gene encodes CDR1 MNHNY and CDR2 SVGAGI (reference sequence). The DNA for the CDR3 is TGTGCCAGCAGGCCTACGAGGGACTACGTCTACAATGAGCAGTTCTTC. Its translation is CASRPTRDYVYNEQFF.

V is TRBV7-4 and J is TRBJ2-7; 8 nucleotides line up with TRBD1. Germline V lookup: CDR1 SGHVT, CDR2 SQSDAQ. The CDR3 sequence is 16 residues long. V trimming: 4 bases; J trimming: 3 bases; junction bases outside the gene matches: 11. CDR3 coding DNA: TGTGCCAGCAGCTCTTTTTCCGGAGGACAGGGCTACGAGCAGTACTTC. Amino acid sequence: CASSSFSGGQGYEQYF.

This chain connects TRBV19 to TRBJ2-1; D remains ambiguous. This CDR3 has 11 residues. Germline V gene lookup returns CDR1 LNHDA and CDR2 SQIVND (reference sequence). Trimming pared 7 bases from V and 7 bases from J, leaving 8 bases between. CDR3 sequence (DNA): TGTGCCAGTAAAGAGAGGAATGAGCAGTTCTTC. Amino acids: CASKERNEQFF. Looking up the rest from reference TRBV19 and TRBJ2-1 gives the full variable domain: DGGITQSPKYLFRKEGQNVTLSCEQNLNHDAMYWYRQDPGQGLRLIYYSQIVNDFQKGDIAEGYSVSREKKESFPLTVTSAQKNPTAFYLCASKERNEQFFGPGTRLTVL.

J is TRBJ1-1 and V is TRBV5-5; no definite D call. This CDR3 contains 13 residues. V was pared by 2 bases and J by 5 bases, with 10 bases between. Germline V CDR1 and CDR2: SGHKS, YYEKEE (reference sequence). For the CDR3, the DNA is TGTGCCAGCAGCTTCACTACCGGAACTGAAGCTTTCTTT. It yields the protein CASSFTTGTEAFF.